A single sample is the source of the 19 T cell receptor beta chains below, sequenced in a study of blood T cell repertoires in COVID-19 (dated by TCRdb to 2018 to 2020). The library relied on the immunoSEQ multiplex PCR assay. The source is immuneACCESS, and TCRdb retained only in-frame sequences with V and J called. Part of the clones is not carried over; for the studies checked, unresolved V genes explain less than half of this, and the remainder is unexplained. For this sample the table gives about 230,000 clones, of which about 80% were detected only once. The ten largest clones add up to approximately 1.8% of the sample. Sequenced input: PBMCs or T cells enriched from blood (not recorded which). The receptors come from a man between 60 and 75 years old who had recovered from COVID-19.

This clone was counted only a few times. The chain carries TRBV18 and TRBJ2-7; D gene ambiguous. V dropped 6 bases and J dropped 5 bases, with 14 bases sitting between them. Per the germline V gene, CDR1 is KGHSH and CDR2 is LQKENI. CDR3 length equals 13 residues. For the CDR3, the DNA is TGTGCCAGCTCCCGCGACATGTCCAACGAGCAGTACTTC. It codes for CASSRDMSNEQYF.

With regard to this clone: Other nucleotide sequences in the sample specify the same CDR3. The genes are TRBV3-1 (or the pseudogene TRBV3-2) and TRBJ2-3; D uncertain. Germline V gene lookup returns CDR1 LGHDT and CDR2 YNNKEL (reference sequence). Trimming pared 3 bases from V and 0 bases from J, leaving 4 bases between. The CDR3 spans 13 residues. CDR3 loop: CASSQASTDTQYF. CDR3 nucleotides: TGTGCCAGCAGCCAGGCTAGCACAGATACGCAGTATTTT.

This clone is medium-sized (0.01 to 0.1%) within its sample. J is TRBJ1-5 and V is TRBV19, with D possibly matching TRBD1 (5 bases). CDR1 and CDR2 (germline): LNHDA, SQIVND (reference sequence). Between the trimmed V and J ends, which lost 5 bases and 0 bases, there was a span of 14 bases. The length of the CDR3 is 16 residues. CDR3 nucleotide sequence: TGTGCCAGTAGTTTTAGACAGACAGATAGCAATCAGCCCCAGCATTTT. Amino acids: CASSFRQTDSNQPQHF.

J is TRBJ2-3 and V is TRBV29-1; D unclear. Germline CDR1 is SQVTM and CDR2 is ANQGSEA. The CDR3 spans 11 residues. The germline V and J ends were trimmed by 6 bases and 0 bases, with 4 bases remaining between them. CDR3 nucleotide sequence: TGCAGCGTACATAGCACAGATACGCAGTATTTT. Translating it yields CSVHSTDTQYF.

The chain has TRBV4-2 and TRBJ1-1; D possibly corresponds to TRBD1 (6 bases). Looked up from germline, CDR1 is LGHNA and CDR2 is YNFKEQ. The CDR3 runs to 17 residues. V was trimmed by 0 bases and J by 5 bases, leaving 19 bases between them. In DNA, the CDR3 is TGTGCCAGCAGCCAAGATCGCGTGGGACATTTCCCTACTGAAGCTTTCTTT. This gives the protein CASSQDRVGHFPTEAFF.

J is TRBJ2-5 and V is TRBV14, with a tentative D call TRBD1 (5 bases). The CDR3 sequence is 15 residues long. V lost 2 bases, J lost 1 base, and 11 bases lay in between. Per the germline V gene, CDR1 is SGHDN and CDR2 is FVKESK. The CDR3 nucleotides read TGTGCCAGCAGCCAAATGAGGACAAGCCAAGAGACCCAGTACTTC. Translated: CASSQMRTSQETQYF.

The CDR3 protein is CASSTGTGGFVYEQYF. In DNA, the CDR3 is TGTGCCAGTAGTACTGGGACAGGGGGATTCGTGTACGAGCAGTACTTC. The V and J genes are TRBV19 and TRBJ2-7; TRBD1 aligns across 11 bases. Germline CDR1 reads LNHDA; CDR2 reads SQIVND (reference sequence). The CDR3 sequence is 16 residues long. V lost 4 bases, J lost 4 bases, and 9 bases stayed unmatched.

Only one count was recorded for this clone. V usage is TRBV7-2 and J usage is TRBJ2-7, with 10 bases matching TRBD1. The CDR3 sequence is 15 residues long. The germline CDR1 and CDR2 sequences are SGHTA and FQGNSA. After removal of 2 bases from V and 5 bases from J, the junction contained 6 bases not matched to a gene. CDR3 bases: TGTGCCAGCAGCTTACAAACCGGGACAGGGGACGAGCAGTACTTC. Translation: CASSLQTGTGDEQYF.

The chain recombines TRBV7-9 with TRBJ1-3; D gene uncertain. Looked up from germline, CDR1 is SEHNR and CDR2 is FQNEAQ (reference sequence). V lost 4 bases, J lost 1 base, and 8 bases lay in between. CDR3 length: 14 residues. The CDR3 coding sequence is TGTGCCAGCAGCTCCGGTCCTTCTGGAAACACCATATATTTT. Translating gives CASSSGPSGNTIYF.

The chain combines TRBV10-3 with TRBJ2-3, with TRBD1 as a possible D gene (5 bases). Germline CDR1 ENHRY, CDR2 SYGVKD. The CDR3 loop spans 12 amino acids. V lost 2 bases, J lost 5 bases, and 5 bases lay in between. For the CDR3, the DNA is TGTGCCATCAGTGAGAGGGGAGATACGCAGTATTTT. It is translated as CAISERGDTQYF.

This sequence joins TRBV4-1 and TRBJ2-7; 10 bases are a match to TRBD2. The CDR3 is 18 residues long. Germline V gene lookup returns CDR1 MGHRA and CDR2 YSYEKL. The ends lost 0 bases at V and 3 bases at J; junction bases unmatched: 11. CDR3 DNA sequence: TGCGCCAGCAGCCAAGATAAGTCAATGGGACTAGCGAGCTACGAGCAGTACTTC. This encodes CASSQDKSMGLASYEQYF.

The chain carries TRBV6-6 and TRBJ2-5; 10 bases agree with TRBD1. Germline loops: CDR1 MNHNY, CDR2 SVGAGI (reference sequence). This CDR3 contains 16 residues. With V trimmed by 5 bases and J by 3 bases, 9 bases remained unmatched. In DNA, the CDR3 is TGTGCCAGCAGTCGATCGGGACAGGGGCAGGAAGAGACCCAGTACTTC. Translated: CASSRSGQGQEETQYF.

The V gene is TRBV19, the J gene TRBJ2-2; TRBD1 might be the D (5 bases). CDR1 LNHDA and CDR2 SQIVND come from the germline V gene (reference sequence). The CDR3 consists of 13 residues. V was trimmed by 3 bases and J by 4 bases, leaving 6 bases between them. The CDR3 here is CASSIDSTGELFF. CDR3 nucleotide sequence: TGTGCCAGTAGTATCGACAGCACCGGGGAGCTGTTTTTT.

The chain combines TRBV18 with TRBJ2-1; D is possibly TRBD1 (5 bases). The CDR3 totals 13 residues. Looked up from germline, CDR1 is KGHSH and CDR2 is LQKENI. The V gene lost 0 bases and the J gene lost 15 bases, with 15 bases spanning the gap. CDR3 protein: CASSPPEPGPPFF. Written as DNA, the CDR3 is TGTGCCAGCTCACCACCGGAACCAGGGCCTCCGTTCTTC.

This clone turned up a few times. The chain recombines TRBV5-5 with TRBJ1-6; D remains unclear. Germline V gene lookup returns CDR1 SGHKS and CDR2 YYEKEE (reference sequence). The CDR3 runs to 13 residues. V shed 0 bases and J shed 8 bases, with 6 bases lying between them. The CDR3 here is CASSLERDSPLHF. CDR3 nucleotide sequence: TGTGCCAGCAGCTTGGAGAGGGATTCACCCCTCCACTTT.

This rearrangement joins TRBV11-2 to TRBJ2-1, with 12 nucleotides matching TRBD2. Germline V gene data show CDR1 as SGHAT and CDR2 as FQNNGV. CDR3 size: 15 residues. Trimming removed 5 bases from V and 9 bases from J; junction bases left unmatched: 8. The CDR3 here is CASSLSSGGAGEQFF. The CDR3 DNA is TGTGCCAGCAGCCTGTCTAGCGGGGGGGCCGGTGAGCAGTTCTTC.

V usage is TRBV4-2 and J usage is TRBJ1-2, with D possibly TRBD1 on 5 matching bases. This CDR3 has 14 residues. Trimming took off 4 bases at V and 8 bases at J, with 17 bases between the two ends. From germline, CDR1 is LGHNA and CDR2 YNFKEQ. Here the CDR3 DNA reads TGTGCCAGCAGCCGGGAGGCCGGGGGTCGCGGCTACACCTTC. This encodes CASSREAGGRGYTF.

This chain uses TRBV2 with TRBJ2-1; D possibly corresponds to TRBD2 (5 bases). This CDR3 region has 17 residues. The V gene's germline CDR1 is SNHLY and CDR2 FYNNEI. V gave up 0 bases and J gave up 0 bases, with 12 bases separating them. The CDR3 region is CASSEASSFSSYNEQFF. The CDR3 nucleotides read TGTGCCAGCAGTGAAGCGTCTAGCTTCAGCTCCTACAATGAGCAGTTCTTC.

The genes are TRBV5-1 and TRBJ2-2; the D gene is possibly TRBD1 (6 bases). The V gene lost 0 bases and the J gene lost 4 bases, with 10 bases spanning the gap. The CDR3 is made up of 15 amino acids. CDR1 SGHRS and CDR2 YFSETQ come from the germline V gene. DNA for the CDR3: TGCGCCAGCAGCTTGGATACAGGGCTCACCGGGGAGCTGTTTTTT. It yields the protein CASSLDTGLTGELFF.